The 21 T cell receptor beta chains listed next were all sequenced from one sample in a study of cytomegalovirus exposure and HLA in healthy donors (dated by TCRdb to between 2016 and 2019). The library was produced with the immunoSEQ multiplex PCR assay. For the multiplex PCR, a mixture combining 60 forward primers for TCR Vbeta segments and 13 reverse primers for TCR Jbeta segments was used. Held by TCRdb, this immuneACCESS table contains in-frame sequences only and omits some clones. Under half of the omission traces to an unresolved V gene where checked; the cause of the rest is unknown. Present in this sample are roughly 200,000 clones, 80% to 90% of which were seen just once. The ten largest clones take up 2.5% to 3% of the sample. Sample: PBMCs. The receptor set was obtained from a man aged 25-45 years in good health and CMV-seronegative.

This clone was observed a handful of times. The V call is TRBV7-3, the J call TRBJ2-5; TRBD1 agrees at 7 bases. The CDR3 consists of 15 residues. J was trimmed by 4 bases and V by 1 base; bases with no gene match: 6. The germline V gene has CDR1 SGHTA and CDR2 FQGTGA. DNA for the CDR3: TGTGCCAGCAGCTTAAGCCACAACAGGGGAGAGACCCAGTACTTC. Translating it yields CASSLSHNRGETQYF. Filled out from reference TRBV7-3 and TRBJ2-5, the complete variable domain reads GAGVSQTPSNKVTEKGKYVELRCDPISGHTALYWYRQSLGQGPEFLIYFQGTGAADDSGLPNDRFFAVRPEGSVSTLKIQRTERGDSAVYLCASSLSHNRGETQYFGPGTRLLVL.

CDR3 nucleotides: TGTGCCACCAGCCCGATCCCCGCACTCGGGGGGACCCAGTACTTC. It is translated as CATSPIPALGGTQYF. This chain links TRBV15 with TRBJ2-5, with D possibly matching TRBD2 (6 bases). The CDR3 is made up of 15 amino acids. Germline CDR1 LNHNV, CDR2 YYDKDF (reference sequence). V lost 5 bases to trimming and J lost 7 bases, with 20 bases between them.

J is TRBJ2-2 and V is TRBV25-1; 8 nucleotides agree with TRBD1. The CDR3 is 16 amino acids. Losses at the gene ends were 8 bases for V and 4 bases for J; bases not matched to a gene: 12. Germline loops: CDR1 MGHDK, CDR2 SYGVNS. The CDR3 reads CASSKVTGGGTGELFF. DNA for the CDR3: TGTGCCAGCTCGAAGGTTACAGGGGGAGGCACCGGGGAGCTGTTTTTT. Together with reference TRBV25-1 and TRBJ2-2, the CDR3 gives the full variable domain: EADIYQTPRYLVIGTGKKITLECSQTMGHDKMYWYQQDPGMELHLIHYSYGVNSTEKGDLSSESTVSRIRTEHFPLTLESARPSHTSQYLCASSKVTGGGTGELFFGEGSRLTVL.

The chain employs TRBV9 and TRBJ2-7; 8 bases map to TRBD1. The trim removed 0 bases at V and 4 bases at J, leaving 15 bases unmatched. Germline V gene data show CDR1 as SGDLS and CDR2 as YYNGEE. This CDR3 contains 18 residues. CDR3 in amino acids: CASSVDTGGFFGGYEQYF. The CDR3 DNA follows: TGTGCCAGCAGCGTAGATACAGGGGGGTTTTTTGGAGGATACGAGCAGTACTTC.

In this sample, this clone turned up once. The chain has TRBV6-5 and TRBJ1-1, with a possible D match to TRBD1 (5 bases). CDR1 is MNHEY, CDR2 SVGAGI, per germline. Trimming stripped 6 bases from V and 2 bases from J, with 13 bases between. The CDR3 consists of 14 residues. CDR3 sequence (DNA): TGTGCCAGCAGCCCAGGGACTTTTAACACTGAAGCTTTCTTT. Protein sequence: CASSPGTFNTEAFF.

V and J are TRBV5-1 and TRBJ2-1; 9 bases agree with TRBD1. Germline V gives CDR1 SGHRS, CDR2 YFSETQ. The CDR3 spans 16 residues. The ends lost 2 bases at V and 10 bases at J; junction bases unmatched: 13. In DNA form, the CDR3 reads TGCGCCAGCAGCTTAGACCGGGACAGGGTGATCGGAGAGCAGTTCTTC. It encodes CASSLDRDRVIGEQFF.

This clone has just a few counts. The chain is built from TRBV6-5 and TRBJ1-1; D not certain. V lost 6 bases and J lost 3, with 14 bases in between. The length of the CDR3 is 14 residues. From germline, CDR1 is MNHEY and CDR2 SVGAGI. DNA of the CDR3: TGTGCCAGCAGGCGTCTACAGCGGGACACTGAAGCTTTCTTT. Translated, it gives CASRRLQRDTEAFF.

Here the CDR3 DNA reads TGCGCCAGCAGCCAAGTACAGGGGTATAATTCACCCCTCCACTTT. It specifies CASSQVQGYNSPLHF. The gene calls are TRBV4-3 and TRBJ1-6, with 7 positions matching TRBD1. Unmatched junction bases numbered 1, after V lost 1 base and J lost 4 bases. CDR1 and CDR2 (germline): LGHNA, YSLEER. The CDR3 covers 15 residues.

V gene TRBV6-1 combines with J gene TRBJ2-2; 7 bases line up with TRBD1. Germline loops: CDR1 MNHNS, CDR2 SASEGT. The length of the CDR3 is 14 residues. Unmatched junction bases numbered 6, after V lost 5 bases and J lost 6 bases. The CDR3 DNA reads TGTGCCAGCAGTCAACAGGGGATTCCCGGGGAGCTGTTTTTT. It yields the protein CASSQQGIPGELFF.

This rearrangement joins TRBV27 to TRBJ1-1; 8 nucleotides match TRBD1. This CDR3 spans 15 amino acids. Losses at the gene ends were 6 bases for V and 2 bases for J; bases not matched to a gene: 8. Germline lookup yields CDR1 MNHEY and CDR2 SMNVEV (reference sequence). CDR3 sequence reads: CASSEQGQANTEAFF. In nucleotides, the CDR3 is TGTGCCAGCAGCGAACAGGGACAGGCAAACACTGAAGCTTTCTTT.

This sequence joins TRBV6-5 and TRBJ1-2; tentatively, D is TRBD1 (5 bases). Per germline, CDR1 MNHEY and CDR2 SVGAGI. Trimming cost V 2 bases and J 4 bases, with 14 bases left between them. This CDR3 is built from 15 residues. DNA of the CDR3: TGTGCCAGCAGTTACAATGTACAGGTTCTCTATGGCTACACCTTC. Protein sequence: CASSYNVQVLYGYTF.

This clone appeared once. The genes are TRBV7-2 and TRBJ1-2; TRBD1 agrees at 7 bases. J was trimmed by 4 bases and V by 2 bases; bases with no gene match: 4. This CDR3 comprises 14 residues. Germline CDR1 reads SGHTA; CDR2 reads FQGNSA. The CDR3 DNA reads as TGTGCCAGCAGCTTAAGACAGGGACCCTATGGCTACACCTTC. This codes for CASSLRQGPYGYTF.

The chain recombines TRBV19 with TRBJ1-5; the D gene is possibly TRBD1 (5 bases). This CDR3 comprises 16 residues. Trimming took 5 bases from V and 6 from J, leaving 20 bases between them. CDR1 and CDR2 (germline): LNHDA, SQIVND (reference sequence). This CDR3 reads CASSPQWGKGPQPQHF. Here the CDR3 DNA reads TGTGCCAGTAGTCCCCAGTGGGGTAAGGGGCCTCAGCCCCAGCATTTT.

This clone was seen only a few times. V gene TRBV5-4 combines with J gene TRBJ1-2, with 8 bases matching TRBD1. CDR3 length: 13 residues. The V segment lost 4 bases and the J segment 3 bases; nucleotides outside the gene matches: 2. Germline V gives CDR1 SGHNT, CDR2 YYREEE (reference sequence). In DNA form, the CDR3 reads TGTGCCAGCAGCGTGGACAGGGACTATGGCTACACCTTC. Its translation is CASSVDRDYGYTF.

The V call is TRBV11-3, the J call TRBJ2-2, with D uncertain. Germline CDR1 and CDR2: SGHNT and YENEEA. This CDR3 spans 18 amino acids. Trimming shortened V by 2 bases and J by 6 bases, and 22 bases separated the two germline ends. This chain's CDR3 is CASSLNLASRGGPGELFF. The CDR3 nucleotides read TGTGCCAGCAGCTTAAACCTCGCCAGTCGAGGCGGTCCCGGGGAGCTGTTTTTT.

CDR3 amino acids: CASSQEDSSGGSYEQYF. The CDR3 bases are TGTGCCAGCAGCCAAGAGGACTCCAGCGGGGGCTCCTACGAGCAGTACTTC. This chain connects TRBV4-2 to TRBJ2-7; 8 nucleotides align to TRBD2. This CDR3 is built from 17 residues. Trimming took 0 bases from V and 0 from J; bases not matched to a gene: 7. Germline V lookup: CDR1 LGHNA, CDR2 YNFKEQ.

The chain uses TRBV10-3 and TRBJ2-7, with 12 bases aligning to TRBD1. V was pared by 9 bases and J by 6 bases, with 3 bases of the junction left unmatched. Germline V gene lookup returns CDR1 ENHRY and CDR2 SYGVKD. CDR3 length: 12 amino acids. The CDR3 region has the DNA TGTGCCATAGGGACAGGGGGCTCCGAGCAGTACTTC. Protein: CAIGTGGSEQYF.

The chain links TRBV28 to TRBJ1-2, with TRBD1 as a possible D gene (6 bases). V lost 8 bases and J 4 bases, leaving 20 bases between the germline ends. In germline, CDR1 is MDHEN, CDR2 SYDVKM. The CDR3 consists of 15 residues. In nucleotides, the CDR3 is TGTGCCAGCGCTATCGGATCAGGGGTCCGCTATGGCTACACCTTC. Translation: CASAIGSGVRYGYTF.

This chain uses TRBV14 with TRBJ2-2; D might be TRBD2 (5 bases). Germline V gene data show CDR1 as SGHDN and CDR2 as FVKESK. The CDR3 runs 15 residues. Trimming shortened V by 1 base and J by 1 base, and 7 bases separated the two germline ends. CDR3 nucleotides: TGTGCCAGCAGCCAAGTTCGGGGGAACACCGGGGAGCTGTTTTTT. It specifies CASSQVRGNTGELFF.

The rearrangement links TRBV29-1 to TRBJ1-3; weak D call: TRBD1 (5 bases). This CDR3 is built from 15 residues. Germline CDR1 SQVTM, CDR2 ANQGSEA. Trimming cost V 6 bases and J 4 bases, with 19 bases left between them. CDR3 amino acids: CSVETDSVTGNTIYF. For the CDR3, the DNA is TGCAGCGTGGAGACAGACAGCGTTACCGGAAACACCATATATTTT. Full variable domain (rest looked up from reference TRBV29-1 and TRBJ1-3): SAVISQKPSRDICQRGTSLTIQCQVDSQVTMMFWYRQQPGQSLTLIATANQGSEATYESGFVIDKFPISRPNLTFSTLTVSNMSPEDSSIYLCSVETDSVTGNTIYFGEGSWLTVV.

This clone appeared a single time. At the DNA level, this CDR3 is encoded by other sequences in the same sample as well. The chain joins TRBV5-1 to TRBJ1-1; the D gene is possibly TRBD1 (5 bases). Per germline, CDR1 SGHRS and CDR2 YFSETQ. V lost 7 bases and J lost 4, with 17 bases in between. There are 14 residues in the CDR3. CDR3 nucleotide sequence: TGCGCCAGCCGCCTTCAAGGGGCGACCACTGAAGCTTTCTTT. It specifies CASRLQGATTEAFF.